This TCR beta chain originates from a study of T cells in Graves' hyperthyroidism and ophthalmopathy (dated by TCRdb to between 2017 and 2020). Context from the whole study: Peripheral blood samples were taken at the time of initial diagnosis, prior to any treatment. Once sampling was done, hyperthyroidism patients were given methimazole at a starting dose of 30 mg daily, whereas ophthalmopathy patients were given high-dose intravenous methylprednisolone. TCR Vbeta CDR3 sequencing of roughly 140 peripheral blood samples (around 45 ophthalmopathy, about 80 hyperthyroidism and approximately 17 progressor patients) is reported in the paper. Whether ophthalmopathy could be predicted prospectively was tested in an independent validation cohort made up of about 18 hyperthyroidism patients plus 17 patients who later progressed to ophthalmopathy. Thyroid tissue and blood T-cell repertoires from six Graves' hyperthyroidism patients were also compared in the study. A discovery cohort of roughly 100 patients, roughly 43 with Graves' ophthalmopathy and approximately 55 with stable Graves' hyperthyroidism, was used to find distinguishing TCR V-J signatures. The approximately 100 discovery patients were randomly split 7:3 into training and test sets. The study at large found these results: Sample size was not statistically predetermined, and blinding of investigators to group allocation was not performed. Blood samples also contained most of the expanded thyroid clonotypes (frequency above 0.001), which suggests that blood repertoires may reflect thyroid immune responses. In validation, the model predicted progression to ophthalmopathy with 55% to 71% sensitivity and about 72% specificity, a median of 6.5 months before onset. A 13 V-J signature model separated ophthalmopathy from stable hyperthyroidism, with around 90% sensitivity and roughly 84% specificity in cross-validation and 80%/75% in testing.

This clonotype was seen only a few times. It lacks a known antigen. At one end, the junction sequence differs from germline, possibly due to a read error. TCR beta CDR3 regions were amplified from RNA transcripts. A first-round RT-PCR of the TCR CDR3 used the HTBI primer set with the Qiagen OneStep RT-PCR kit. The libraries were constructed in a second round of multiplex PCR and then size-selected and purified. Paired-end sequencing of the libraries was performed with 100 bp reads on an Illumina HiSeq2000. The original methods were these. SOAPnuke was used to process the raw data, throwing out any read that contained adapters or uncalled bases, had a mean Phred below 15, or lacked an exact constant-primer or identifier match. COPE v1.2.5 was used to merge high-quality paired reads, and clonotypes were defined as unique nucleotide sequences. Clonotypes were aligned to IMGT TRBV, TRBD and TRBJ reference segments using MiTCR v1.1. Analysis was restricted to V-J combinations with a frequency above 0.0001, which covered about 99% of repertoires. The TCS score was defined as the ratio of F50 (clonal expansion) to E x V (chaos), calculated using BLOSUM62-based TCRdist between CDR3 peptides within each V-J. Welch's t-statistics and random forest reduced 450 to 600 V-J features to some 14, which were used in a naive Bayes classifier (R e1071). Starting from the raw public reads, TCRdb applied fastp trimming at Q25, assembled clones with MiXCR and retained in-frame beta chains. Under each unique CDR3 protein, matching rows form one entry showing the most common genes and DNA. These V and J calls derive from TCRdb rather than the authors' analysis. Counted in this sample were under 600,000 distinct CDR3 sequences; more than 15% of them appeared once. Of the sample, less than 3.5% falls within the top ten clones.

Ophthalmopathy patients had moderately to severely active disease, Clinical Activity Score of at least 3, NOSPECS grade of at least 4, and duration under 3 months. Any patient with an uncontrolled infection, another autoimmune disease, pregnancy or lactation was excluded. Clinical symptoms, serum thyroxine and TRAb, thyroid ultrasound, and orbital computed tomography formed the basis for the diagnoses. PBMCs were isolated from 10 ml of fresh peripheral blood by Ficoll-Paque density gradient centrifugation. Trizol reagent was used to extract total RNA, and RNA quality was then checked on an Agilent 2100 Bioanalyzer. The germline V gene supplies CDR1 SGHRS and CDR2 YFSETQ. Including the terminal cysteine and phenylalanine, the CDR3 comprises 13 residues. The sequence is cut down to CDR3 DNA, 39 bases in frame from base 1.

The chain links TRBV5-1 with TRBJ2-5, with no D gene named confidently. The source is a woman aged 35 to 49 with Graves' ophthalmopathy. What was sequenced was blood. The sequenced DNA: TGTGCCAGCAGCTTGGCAGGTCAAGTGACCCAGTACTTC. Its translation reads: CASSLAGQVTQYF.